What follows are 18 T cell receptor beta chains derived from one specimen sequenced in a study of beta chain features in type 1 diabetes. The whole isolated RNA underwent reverse transcription, so sequencing captured expressed TCRB transcripts. This table comes from immunoSEQ multiplex PCR, and its TCRdb copy is limited to in-frame clones, with some not included. The sample has around 600,000 clones; around an eighth are singletons. For these receptors, no antigen is known. Study conclusions and caveats: Moderate but significant shortening of TCRB CDR3s was recorded in all four CD4+ subsets from Type 1 diabetes patients.

Material: naive CD4+ T cells from blood. These receptors all stem from a young man with type 1 diabetes.

This clone has only a few counts. The J gene is TRBJ1-2, the V gene TRBV5-1; weak D call: TRBD1 (6 bases). The CDR3 is 13 amino acids. CDR1 and CDR2 from the germline V gene are SGHRS and YFSETQ. Trimming took 0 bases from V and 6 from J, leaving 9 bases between them. DNA for the CDR3: TGCGCCAGCAGCTTGGCGGGGGCCCATGGCTACACCTTC. It yields the protein CASSLAGAHGYTF.

V is TRBV15 and J is TRBJ2-6, with D perhaps TRBD2 (6 bases). The germline V and J ends were trimmed by 3 bases and 0 bases, with 12 bases remaining between them. The CDR3 extends over 17 amino acids. Germline lookup yields CDR1 LNHNV and CDR2 YYDKDF (reference sequence). The CDR3 coding sequence is TGTGCCACCAGCAGGCTTCTCGGGGGCTCTGGGGCCAACGTCCTGACTTTC. Encoded protein: CATSRLLGGSGANVLTF.

This clone was counted only a few times. The rearrangement joins TRBV29-1 to TRBJ2-3; 12 positions match TRBD1. The germline V gene has CDR1 SQVTM and CDR2 ANQGSEA. CDR3 length: 13 residues. Here the CDR3 reads CSGDRGLPGTQYF. DNA of the CDR3: TGCAGTGGGGACAGGGGGCTCCCTGGGACGCAGTATTTT.

This clone was picked up a small number of times. The rearrangement links TRBV10-3 to TRBJ2-5; TRBD1 aligns across 8 bases. CDR1 ENHRY and CDR2 SYGVKD come from the germline V gene. The CDR3 covers 13 residues. V was pared by 11 bases and J by 1 base, with 6 bases of the junction left unmatched. CDR3: CAVQDRAQETQYF. CDR3 bases: TGTGCCGTCCAGGACAGGGCCCAAGAGACCCAGTACTTC.

Details on this clone: The identical CDR3 is also encoded by other nucleotide sequences in the sample. In DNA, the CDR3 is TGTGCCAGCAGCTTGCTGGGGCAGCTCTACGAGCAGTACTTC. It translates to CASSLLGQLYEQYF. The gene calls are TRBV5-6 and TRBJ2-7; tentatively, D is TRBD1 (5 bases). Germline-derived CDR1 and CDR2 are SGHDT and YYEEEE. Trimming removed 1 base from V and 3 bases from J, with 11 bases in between. The CDR3 consists of 14 residues.

The chain has TRBV5-1 and TRBJ2-1; 10 bases are shared with TRBD2. The CDR3 covers 17 residues. Germline loops: CDR1 SGHRS, CDR2 YFSETQ. J was trimmed by 4 bases and V by 0 bases; bases with no gene match: 7. CDR3 nucleotides: TGCGCCAGCAGCTTGGAGGTAGCGGGGGGACTTTACAATGAGCAGTTCTTC. Protein product: CASSLEVAGGLYNEQFF. The full variable domain, its missing parts supplied by reference TRBV5-1 and TRBJ2-1, is KAGVTQTPRYLIKTRGQQVTLSCSPISGHRSVSWYQQTPGQGLQFLFEYFSETQRNKGNFPGRFSGRQFSNSRSEMNVSTLELGDSALYLCASSLEVAGGLYNEQFFGPGTRLTVL.

The rearrangement joins TRBV11-3 to TRBJ2-7, with TRBD2 matching over 9 bases. The germline V gene has CDR1 SGHNT and CDR2 YENEEA. The junction had 3 bases not matched to a gene; V was cut back by 1 base and J by 2 bases. The CDR3 is 15 residues long. The CDR3 sequence: CASSLGSGRTYEQYF. As DNA, the CDR3 is TGTGCCAGCAGCTTAGGTAGCGGGAGAACCTACGAGCAGTACTTC.

This clone was seen a handful of times. The chain uses TRBV7-9 and TRBJ1-1, with D perhaps matching TRBD1 (5 bases). Germline V gene data show CDR1 as SEHNR and CDR2 as FQNEAQ (reference sequence). V was shortened by 3 bases and J by 0 bases, with 11 bases between the two germline ends. This CDR3 has 15 amino acids. This CDR3 is CASSFGHYVNTEAFF. The DNA for the CDR3 is TGTGCCAGCAGCTTTGGACACTACGTGAACACTGAAGCTTTCTTT.

V gene TRBV7-2 combines with J gene TRBJ1-2; D ambiguous. The CDR3 sequence is 13 residues long. The germline V gene encodes CDR1 SGHTA and CDR2 FQGNSA. Trimming took off 4 bases at V and 4 bases at J, with 10 bases between the two ends. The CDR3 DNA reads TGTGCCAGCAGCTCTGTGGAGGGCTATGGCTACACCTTC. Its translation is CASSSVEGYGYTF.

The chain combines TRBV7-8 with TRBJ1-6, with D uncertain. Trimming took off 4 bases at V and 8 bases at J, with 9 bases between the two ends. The CDR3 extends over 13 amino acids. Germline CDR1 SGHVS, CDR2 FQNEAQ. The CDR3 sequence is CASSSMTDSPLHF. In nucleotides, the CDR3 is TGTGCCAGCAGCTCCATGACTGATTCACCCCTCCACTTT.

The CDR3 DNA reads as TGCAGCGTTCGACCTGGGGGCGTCGACACCGGGGAGCTGTTTTTT. It translates to CSVRPGGVDTGELFF. The rearrangement joins TRBV29-1 to TRBJ2-2; perhaps TRBD1 as D (6 bases). CDR3 length equals 15 residues. Trimming left V 5 bases short and J 3 bases short, with 16 bases between. Per the germline V gene, CDR1 is SQVTM and CDR2 is ANQGSEA.

This clone was seen a handful of times. The chain is built from TRBV2 and TRBJ2-6; weak D call: TRBD1 (6 bases). Germline lookup yields CDR1 SNHLY and CDR2 FYNNEI. Trimming pared 10 bases from V and 2 bases from J, leaving 15 bases between. The length of the CDR3 is 15 residues. CDR3 protein: CATYRENPGANVLTF. The CDR3 DNA reads as TGTGCCACCTACAGGGAAAACCCTGGGGCCAACGTCCTGACTTTC.

V is TRBV5-1 and J is TRBJ2-3, with 9 bases identical to TRBD1. The CDR3 contains 16 residues. The V gene's germline CDR1 is SGHRS and CDR2 YFSETQ. J was trimmed by 5 bases and V by 1 base; bases with no gene match: 8. CDR3 coding DNA: TGCGCCAGCAGCTTGAGTTCGACAGGGGGTCAAGATACGCAGTATTTT. Protein: CASSLSSTGGQDTQYF.

The rearrangement links TRBV5-1 to TRBJ1-4; possible D gene TRBD1, 5 bases. Germline CDR1 and CDR2: SGHRS and YFSETQ. The CDR3 is 16 residues long. The V gene lost 4 bases and the J gene lost 0 bases, with 13 bases spanning the gap. This CDR3 is CASSRSRVATNEKLFF. CDR3 nucleotide sequence: TGCGCCAGCAGCAGAAGCAGGGTTGCAACTAATGAAAAACTGTTTTTT.

This clone has only a few counts. This sequence joins TRBV6-1 and TRBJ1-5, with TRBD1 identical over 8 bases. V shed 1 base and J 12 bases; nucleotides not matched to a gene: 14. The CDR3 has 16 amino acids. Germline V gene sequence: CDR1 MNHNS, CDR2 SASEGT. CDR3 nucleotides: TGTGCCAGCAGTGAAGAATGGTCAGGGGGCCTAGGAGACCAGCATTTT. Protein product: CASSEEWSGGLGDQHF.

This chain connects TRBV5-6 to TRBJ2-7; D possibly uses TRBD1 or TRBD2 (5 bases each). The CDR3 spans 12 residues. In germline, CDR1 is SGHDT, CDR2 YYEEEE. With 4 bases removed from V and 7 bases from J, the gap between germline ends came to 12 bases. In DNA form, the CDR3 reads TGTGCCAGCAGCCCTCGGGGCGGGGAGCAGTACTTC. It yields the protein CASSPRGGEQYF. Full variable domain (rest looked up from reference TRBV5-6 and TRBJ2-7): DAGVTQSPTHLIKTRGQQVTLRCSPKSGHDTVSWYQQALGQGPQFIFQYYEEEERQRGNFPDRFSGHQFPNYSSELNVNALLLGDSALYLCASSPRGGEQYFGPGTRLTVT.

The chain links TRBV27 to TRBJ1-6, with 8 bases fitting TRBD1. The germline V gene has CDR1 MNHEY and CDR2 SMNVEV (reference sequence). V trimming: 2 bases; J trimming: 9 bases; junction bases outside the gene matches: 6. The CDR3 length is 15 residues. CDR3 protein: CASSLAGQGGSPLHF. DNA for the CDR3: TGTGCCAGCAGTTTAGCCGGACAGGGAGGTTCACCCCTCCACTTT.

CDR3 protein: CASSKATGEIEYGYTF. The CDR3 nucleotides are TGCGCCAGCAGCAAGGCGACAGGGGAGATAGAATATGGCTACACCTTC. The chain joins TRBV5-1 to TRBJ1-2; 8 bases line up with TRBD1. This CDR3 is built from 16 residues. Germline V gene sequence: CDR1 SGHRS, CDR2 YFSETQ. V was clipped by 4 bases and J by 5 bases; unmatched bases: 13.